This T cell receptor (beta chain) was sequenced during a study of cytomegalovirus exposure and HLA in healthy donors. Overall study context: Of over 350 genotyped donors, around 80% grouped in the Caucasian-associated ancestry cluster.

PCR primers comprised 60 Vbeta and 13 Jbeta primers. TCRdb keeps only in-frame clones here, not all; method: immunoSEQ multiplex PCR. The profile shows 130,000 or so clones, over 70% of them singletons. Germline CDR1 SQVTM, CDR2 ANQGSEA. The CDR3 has 13 amino acids. V lost 6 bases to trimming and J lost 10 bases; unmatched junction nucleotides: 9. The V and J genes are TRBV29-1 and TRBJ2-3; 11 bases fit TRBD2. The specimen was PBMCs. The sequence was obtained from a woman under 30 in good health and CMV-seronegative. CDR3 in amino acids: CSVTTSGKFSQYF. The CDR3 region has the DNA TGCAGCGTAACGACTAGCGGGAAGTTTTCGCAGTATTTT.